The next 7 T cell receptor beta chains were all read from a single sample in a study of blood T cell repertoires in COVID-19. Profiled with immunoSEQ multiplex PCR; TCRdb holds only in-frame clones, not every one. The sample carries around 300,000 clones, about 90% recorded once. Source material: peripheral blood. Receptors were obtained from a man aged 18 to 35 with active or convalescent COVID-19.

The chain has TRBV19 and TRBJ1-6; D is ambiguous. The V end was cut by 2 bases, the J end by 7 bases, with 9 bases between. CDR3 length: 14 residues. CDR1 is LNHDA and CDR2 is SQIVND in the germline V gene (reference sequence). CDR3: CASSIPASNSPLHF. In nucleotides, the CDR3 is TGTGCCAGTAGTATACCAGCGAGCAATTCACCCCTCCACTTT.

The chain is built from TRBV7-2 and TRBJ1-2, with TRBD1 as a possible D gene (5 bases). The germline V gene has CDR1 SGHTA and CDR2 FQGNSA. The CDR3 has 12 residues. V lost 6 bases and J lost 8, with 13 bases in between. The CDR3 here is CASRETGDGYTF. In nucleotides, the CDR3 is TGTGCCAGCAGAGAAACAGGTGACGGCTACACCTTC.

The chain couples TRBV2 to TRBJ2-5; TRBD2 matches at 11 bases. In germline, CDR1 is SNHLY, CDR2 FYNNEI. J gave up 2 bases and V 7 bases, and 6 bases lay outside the gene matches. This CDR3 has 15 residues. CDR3 amino acids: CASIATSGGQETQYF. The CDR3 region has the DNA TGTGCCAGCATTGCTACTAGCGGGGGACAAGAGACCCAGTACTTC.

The CDR3 DNA follows: TGTGCCAGCAGGTTCGCGGGGGCCAACGTCCTGACTTTC. Protein: CASRFAGANVLTF. The chain combines TRBV5-6 with TRBJ2-6, with unresolved D. The germline gives CDR1 SGHDT, CDR2 YYEEEE. The CDR3 contains 13 residues. The V end was cut by 5 bases, the J end by 4 bases, with 7 bases between.

This clone has only one observation. The V and J genes are TRBV19 and TRBJ2-2; weak D call: TRBD2 (5 bases). V gave up 6 bases and J gave up 0 bases, with 8 bases separating them. The CDR3 totals 14 residues. Germline CDR1 LNHDA, CDR2 SQIVND (reference sequence). The CDR3 is CASRPGSNTGELFF. In DNA form, the CDR3 reads TGTGCCAGTAGACCGGGATCGAACACCGGGGAGCTGTTTTTT.

V is TRBV6-5 and J is TRBJ1-1; TRBD1 aligns across 8 bases. J gave up 5 bases and V 7 bases, and 9 bases lay outside the gene matches. The germline V gene has CDR1 MNHEY and CDR2 SVGAGI. The CDR3 runs to 14 residues. This CDR3 reads CASMKSDRVTEAFF. CDR3 nucleotides: TGTGCCAGCATGAAATCGGACAGGGTTACTGAAGCTTTCTTT.

The chain employs TRBV28 and TRBJ2-4; 8 nucleotides agree with TRBD2. The V segment lost 10 bases and the J segment 1 base; nucleotides outside the gene matches: 12. The CDR3 is 16 amino acids. CDR1 MDHEN and CDR2 SYDVKM come from the germline V gene. CDR3 DNA: TGTGCCACCACGGTTGGAGCGGGAGTCGCCAAAAACATTCAGTACTTC. The encoded protein is CATTVGAGVAKNIQYF.